The entry that follows covers one T cell receptor beta chain sequence. CDR1 and CDR2 (germline): MGHDK, SYGVNS. The CDR3 spans 14 residues. V dropped 0 bases and J dropped 11; count of bases not matched to a gene: 8. The data originate from a study of control samples from healthy donors and cancer patients. Sequencing was performed with immunoSEQ multiplex PCR; in TCRdb, only in-frame clones are kept and a portion is missing. The sample contains around 55,000 clones, approximately 94% of which appear only once. Sequenced material: blood. The sequence was obtained from a woman aged 18-30 years in good health. This sequence joins TRBV25-1 and TRBJ1-1; 8 bases fit TRBD1. The CDR3 DNA sequence: TGTGCCAGCAGTGAATATGGACAGGGAAAGGAGGCTTTCTTT. It translates to CASSEYGQGKEAFF.